This TCR beta chain was captured in a study of T cell repertoires in cytomegalovirus infection. About the research overall: An indication of both CMV infection and matching HLA type came from public TCR beta signatures. General study results and limits: Dominating the ex vivo response were HLA-C-restricted CMV-specific TCR beta clonotypes. People with CMV and the relevant HLA were identified by cumulative public TCR beta family frequency.

With regard to this clonotype: Its target is not known.

TCRdb passed the reads through MiXCR, listing each CDR3 protein once. This sample yields around 350,000 distinct CDR3 sequences, of which around a sixth are seen a single time; around 10% belongs to the top ten. The sequenced sample was PBMCs. The TCR was taken from a human donor in good health (CMV status not recorded). Some clones in this sample may be carry-over from other donors' samples.

CDR3 in DNA: TGCGCCAGCAGCCAAGAGGCCCGCCAGAAGCAGTTCTTC. Amino acid sequence: CASSQEARQKQFF. This chain connects TRBV4-3 to TRBJ2-1, with unresolved D. The germline V and J ends were trimmed by 0 bases and 11 bases, with 11 bases remaining between them. CDR3 size: 13 residues. The germline gives CDR1 LGHNA, CDR2 YSLEER.